This TCR beta chain was sequenced in a study of OX40 agonist ivuxolimab in advanced cancers. Clones were read by immunoSEQ multiplex PCR, and TCRdb kept only the in-frame ones, dropping some. In the table there are 50,000 to 60,000 clones, around 90% of which are singletons. Germline V gene lookup returns CDR1 SGDLS and CDR2 YYNGEE. Trimming stripped 0 bases from V and 7 bases from J, with 14 bases between. The CDR3 spans 15 residues. This clonotype was sampled from an adult with an advanced solid tumor such as melanoma, head and neck, liver or kidney cancer. This specimen consisted of CD4+ or CD8+ T cells sorted from blood, obtained in a trial of the OX40 agonist ivuxolimab. The rearrangement joins TRBV9 to TRBJ2-1, with D perhaps TRBD2 (6 bases). The chain's CDR3 is CASSVGRGSLNEQFF. The CDR3 DNA is TGTGCCAGCAGCGTAGGGCGGGGATCCTTAAATGAGCAGTTCTTC.